This T cell receptor beta chain derives from a study of T cell changes during pregnancy in multiple sclerosis (dated by TCRdb to between 2018 and 2021). As for the study more broadly: The study looked at changes in the T cell repertoire across pregnancy in women with multiple sclerosis.

In its sample, this clone was seen once. No antigen is known for it. Within one base of it there is no much larger clone, and no base qualities were kept. Its CDR3 holds 15 amino acids, cysteine through phenylalanine. Only the CDR3 DNA is retained, 45 bases long and in frame from the first base. V has 0 bases trimmed and J has 4 bases trimmed; junction bases matching no gene number 7. The germline V gene sets CDR1 to SGHDT and CDR2 to YYEEEE. Libraries came from the immunoSEQ multiplex PCR assay. TCRdb's version of the immuneACCESS table is confined to in-frame rearrangements and falls short of the full clone set. An unresolved V gene accounts for under half of the shortfall where checked; the remainder is of unknown origin. The sample records around 95,000 clones, 94% of which are singletons. About 1.6% of the sample belongs to the ten largest clones.

This sequence uses TRBV5-6 and TRBJ2-7, with TRBD1 identical over 7 junction bases. This sample comprised peripheral blood, obtained after pregnancy. This clonotype originated in a female donor in good health, enrolled as a control in a pregnancy study. The nucleotide sequence reads as follows: TGTGCCAGCAGCTTGGCCCCAGGGGGATCATACGAGCAGTACTTC. The encoded protein is CASSLAPGGSYEQYF.